A selection of T cell receptor beta chains follows, all from one sample in a study of T cells in Graves' hyperthyroidism and ophthalmopathy. TCRdb re-analysed the multiplex PCR reads in MiXCR, keeping a single row per CDR3 protein. The sample lists over 250,000 distinct CDR3 sequences, less than 30% occurring once. Sequenced sample: blood. Source of these receptors: a man aged 35 to 55 with Graves' hyperthyroidism that later progressed to Graves' ophthalmopathy. Both conserved end residues are part of each CDR3. D genes are given only for firm matches. Rows give clone size only sometimes, using once, few, many, or a class for an expanded clone.

D,size,J,V,DNA,CDR3
-,many,TRBJ2-7,TRBV3-1,TGTGCCAGCAGCCATTCCGGGGCAGACTACGAGCAGTACTTC,CASSHSGADYEQYF
-,-,TRBJ1-1,TRBV6-2/TRBV6-3,TGTGCCAGCATCGGGGTACACACTGAAGCTTTCTTT,CASIGVHTEAFF
-,many,TRBJ2-2,TRBV18,TGTGCCAGCTCACGGGGGGACACCGGGGAGCTGTTTTTT,CASSRGDTGELFF
TRBD1,-,TRBJ2-7,TRBV20-1,TGCAGTATTACCGGGACAGGGCCCTACGAGCAGTACTTC,CSITGTGPYEQYF
TRBD2,-,TRBJ2-5,TRBV12-3/TRBV12-4,TGTGCCAGCAGTCGCGCCGGGACTAGCGGACTCCAAGAGACCCAGTACTTC,CASSRAGTSGLQETQYF
-,many,TRBJ2-7,TRBV5-6,TGTGCCAGCAGCCCGCAGCAGGATACCGTCTACGAGCAGTACTTC,CASSPQQDTVYEQYF
-,-,TRBJ1-1,TRBV6-2/TRBV6-3,TGTGCCAGCAGTTACTCACGGGGTCCCAACACTGAAGCTTTCTTT,CASSYSRGPNTEAFF
-,many,TRBJ2-6,TRBV7-2,TGTGCCAGCAGCTTTCTGGGGCAGACTGGGGCCAACGTCCTGACTTTC,CASSFLGQTGANVLTF
-,many,TRBJ1-3,TRBV29-1,TGCAGCGCCATGGGGCTTGGAGCATCCTCTGGAAACACCATATATTTT,CSAMGLGASSGNTIYF
-,many,TRBJ2-3,TRBV29-1,TGCAGCGTTGGTAGTAGCGGTGATACGCAGTATTTT,CSVGSSGDTQYF